The 3 T cell receptor beta chains reported below all come from one sample, sequenced in a study of OX40 agonist ivuxolimab in advanced cancers. Sequencing used immunoSEQ multiplex PCR; TCRdb keeps in-frame clones, though not all of them. The table has tens of thousands of clones, roughly 90% seen once. Sequenced here: CD4+ or CD8+ T cells sorted from blood, sampled in a trial of the OX40 agonist ivuxolimab. These receptors originate from an adult with an advanced solid tumor such as melanoma, head and neck, liver or kidney cancer.

The V call is TRBV5-6, the J call TRBJ2-2; 9 bases are shared with TRBD1. V dropped 2 bases and J dropped 1; count of bases not matched to a gene: 3. Germline assignment: CDR1 SGHDT and CDR2 YYEEEE. This CDR3 is 16 amino acids long. CDR3 residues: CASSFGQGRNTGELFF. DNA for the CDR3: TGTGCCAGCAGCTTCGGACAGGGGCGGAACACCGGGGAGCTGTTTTTT.

This chain links TRBV7-9 with TRBJ2-3; unclear D gene. Trimming pared 5 bases from V and 2 bases from J, leaving 8 bases between. CDR1 SEHNR and CDR2 FQNEAQ come from the germline V gene (reference sequence). This CDR3 spans 13 amino acids. The DNA of the CDR3 is TGTGCCAGCAGCCACGACAACACAGATACGCAGTATTTT. As protein: CASSHDNTDTQYF.

In this sample, this clone turned up a few times. Other DNA sequences in this sample translate to the same CDR3. The chain joins TRBV18 to TRBJ1-5, with D possibly TRBD1 on 5 matching bases. Trimming removed 6 bases from V and 1 base from J, with 7 bases in between. Germline-derived CDR1 and CDR2 are KGHSH and LQKENI. The CDR3 spans 13 residues. The CDR3 reads CASSGDSNQPQHF. For the CDR3, the DNA is TGTGCCAGCTCCGGGGACAGCAATCAGCCCCAGCATTTT.